The rows below give T cell receptor beta chains drawn from one sample of a study of blood T cells in healthy people across ages. TCRdb analysed the 5' RACE reads with MiXCR anew, one entry per CDR3 protein. The sample carries 1.5 million to 2 million distinct CDR3 sequences, almost 35% recorded once. Sequenced input: blood. Every receptor here comes from a woman aged 25 to 39 in good health. CDR3s include the opening cysteine and the closing phenylalanine or tryptophan. The order of the fields is D gene, J gene, clone size, V gene, CDR3 DNA, CDR3 protein. The D gene is left open where the match is weak. Size is omitted from some rows. Given values are once, few, many or a class for expanded clones.

D: -; J: TRBJ1-5; size: -; V: TRBV12-3/TRBV12-4; DNA: TGTGCCAGCAGTTTTTTAGGTTCTAATAGCAATCAGCCCCAGCATTTT; CDR3: CASSFLGSNSNQPQHF
D: -; J: TRBJ2-7; size: few; V: TRBV5-1; DNA: TGCGCCAGCAGCTGGAGAGGGACCGGGGACGGCGACGAGCAGTACTTC; CDR3: CASSWRGTGDGDEQYF
D: -; J: TRBJ2-1; size: -; V: TRBV5-1; DNA: TGCGCCAGCAGCGCGGACTTGTACAATGAGCAGTTCTTC; CDR3: CASSADLYNEQFF
D: -; J: TRBJ1-2; size: -; V: TRBV30; DNA: TGTGCCTGGAGTCCTTTCTACTATGGCTACACCTTC; CDR3: CAWSPFYYGYTF
D: TRBD2; J: TRBJ2-1; size: -; V: TRBV2; DNA: TGTGCCGGCAGCCAACGGACTAGCGGGAAGAATGAGCAGTTCTTC; CDR3: CAGSQRTSGKNEQFF
D: -; J: TRBJ2-3; size: -; V: TRBV24-1; DNA: TGTGCCACCAGTGATTCGACTGCAACGCAGTATTTT; CDR3: CATSDSTATQYF
D: -; J: TRBJ2-7; size: -; V: TRBV20-1; DNA: TGCAGTGCTATATTTATGACTAGAGACTACGAGCAGTACTTC; CDR3: CSAIFMTRDYEQYF
D: TRBD2; J: TRBJ2-3; size: few; V: TRBV20-1; DNA: TGCAGTGCTCTAAGCGGGAGGGCCGTGGATACGCAGTATTTT; CDR3: CSALSGRAVDTQYF
D: TRBD2; J: TRBJ2-3; size: -; V: TRBV9; DNA: TGTGCCAGCACCCTCGGACTAGCTACAACAGATACGCAGTATTTT; CDR3: CASTLGLATTDTQYF
D: TRBD1; J: TRBJ1-2; size: -; V: TRBV27; DNA: TGTGCCAGCAGTTCCAGGGGGCAAGCTAACTATGGCTACACCTTC; CDR3: CASSSRGQANYGYTF
D: -; J: TRBJ2-3; size: few; V: TRBV20-1; DNA: TGCAGTGCCCCCGACCTCACAGATACGCAGTATTTT; CDR3: CSAPDLTDTQYF
D: TRBD2; J: TRBJ2-5; size: few; V: TRBV7-8; DNA: TGTGCCAGCAGCTTAGGACTAGCGCTAATATTGTTGGAGACCCAGTACTTC; CDR3: CASSLGLALILLETQYF
D: -; J: TRBJ2-3; size: many; V: TRBV5-5; DNA: TGTGCCAGCAGCTTGTACGGGGCGGATACGCAGTATTTT; CDR3: CASSLYGADTQYF
D: -; J: TRBJ2-5; size: -; V: TRBV27; DNA: TGTGCCAGCAGTTTCGAAGACAGAAACTTTCGAACGCAAGAGACCCAGTACTTC; CDR3: CASSFEDRNFRTQETQYF
D: -; J: TRBJ1-2; size: few; V: TRBV9; DNA: TGTGCCAGCAGCCCCCATCACCCGGGGGCCTATGGCTACACCTTC; CDR3: CASSPHHPGAYGYTF
D: -; J: TRBJ1-5; size: many; V: TRBV12-3/TRBV12-4; DNA: TGTGCCAGCAGTTTCAGGGATCAGCCCCAGCATTTT; CDR3: CASSFRDQPQHF
D: TRBD2; J: TRBJ2-1; size: -; V: TRBV9; DNA: TGTGCCAGCAGCAACATAGCGGGGGCGGGTCGGTTCTTC; CDR3: CASSNIAGAGRFF
D: -; J: TRBJ1-4; size: once; V: TRBV24-1; DNA: TGTGCCACCAGTGATCCGGACAGCTTTAATGAAAAACTGTTTTTT; CDR3: CATSDPDSFNEKLFF
D: TRBD2; J: TRBJ2-7; size: many; V: TRBV4-1; DNA: TGCGCCAGCAGCCAAGAGGCTAGCGGGAGCTACGAGCAGTACTTC; CDR3: CASSQEASGSYEQYF
D: TRBD1; J: TRBJ2-3; size: -; V: TRBV7-9; DNA: TGTGCCAGCAGCTTAGCTGGGGGCCAGGGGGCAACAGATACGCAGTATTTT; CDR3: CASSLAGGQGATDTQYF
D: -; J: TRBJ2-2; size: -; V: TRBV4-1; DNA: TGCGCCAGCAGCCCTGTAACAGGGAACACCGGGGAGCTGTTTTTT; CDR3: CASSPVTGNTGELFF
D: -; J: TRBJ2-1; size: -; V: TRBV6-6; DNA: TGTGCCAGCAGTCGGGAGACTAGTTTCGATGAGCAGTTCTTC; CDR3: CASSRETSFDEQFF
D: -; J: TRBJ2-7; size: -; V: TRBV20-1; DNA: TGCAGTGCTCCCTCCATCGAGCAGTACTTC; CDR3: CSAPSIEQYF
D: -; J: TRBJ2-1; size: many; V: TRBV29-1; DNA: TGCAGCCTCAGGAGTGCCTACAATGAGCAGTTCTTC; CDR3: CSLRSAYNEQFF
D: -; J: TRBJ1-2; size: many; V: TRBV20-1; DNA: TGCAGTGCTAGAGATATACGAGCAGGGGATATGCATGGCTACACCTTC; CDR3: CSARDIRAGDMHGYTF
D: -; J: TRBJ2-5; size: once; V: TRBV20-1; DNA: TGCAGTGCAGCCTGGGACGTCGGTCCAGAGACCCAGTACTTC; CDR3: CSAAWDVGPETQYF
D: TRBD1; J: TRBJ2-6; size: few; V: TRBV20-1; DNA: TGCAGTGCTTCTCTTCTACAGGGGGCTGGGGCCAACGTCCTGACTTTC; CDR3: CSASLLQGAGANVLTF